This TCR beta chain stems from a study of OX40 agonist ivuxolimab in advanced cancers. Study at large: Partial responses, seen in three patients, involved one hepatocellular carcinoma and two cutaneous melanomas.

The CDR3 runs to 14 residues. CDR1 and CDR2 (germline): SGHVS, FQNEAQ. Trimming pared 7 bases from V and 4 bases from J, leaving 16 bases between. Comment on this clone: Its target is not known.

Study-wide results and limits: On average, CD8+ T cells had more expanded clones than CD4+. Those patients achieving a partial response at 0.1-3.0 mg/kg showed among the lowest clonal expansion.

The assay was immunoSEQ multiplex PCR, and TCRdb's table has in-frame clones only and misses some. The data contain roughly 65,000 clones, around nine tenths of them seen just once; the ten biggest clones take up under 1%. The sequence derives from an adult with an advanced solid tumor such as melanoma, head and neck, liver or kidney cancer. This chain connects TRBV7-8 to TRBJ1-2, with D perhaps TRBD1 (6 bases). Sequences were derived from CD4+ or CD8+ T cells sorted from blood, sampled in a trial of the OX40 agonist ivuxolimab. The CDR3 sequence is CASTTRGESYGYTF. The DNA of the CDR3 is TGTGCCAGCACTACCAGGGGAGAGAGCTATGGCTACACCTTC.